The 15 T cell receptor beta chains below were found in one sample sequenced in a study of CD8+ T cells in alopecia areata (dated by TCRdb to between 2017 and 2018). Library construction relied on the immunoSEQ multiplex PCR assay. RNA was extracted from all samples and reverse transcribed into cDNA, which served as template for TCR sequencing. The clones in this table, taken by TCRdb from immuneACCESS, are in-frame only. Not every clone is retained; where verified, under half of the shortfall comes from an unresolved V gene, and the cause of the rest is unknown. The sample records about 220,000 clones, more than 45% of which are singletons. The top ten constitute about 1.6% of the sample. The time point label here, explained by the study, means: less than five weeks on oral tofacitinib. Explained via the paper, the treatment or condition label denotes: oral pan-JAK inhibitor, 5-10 mg twice daily.

The specimen was CD4+ T cells sorted from blood, collected at week 4, from a patient treated with tofacitinib. These receptors were taken from a human donor with alopecia areata.

This clone was recorded many times. This chain joins TRBV7-2 and TRBJ1-6; the D gene is possibly TRBD1 (6 bases). The CDR3 sequence is 16 residues long. The V gene lost 5 bases and the J gene lost 5 bases, with 16 bases spanning the gap. Germline V CDR1 and CDR2: SGHTA, FQGNSA. CDR3 bases: TGTGCCAGCAGCGTGCGAGGGACAAGGAATAATTCACCCCTCCACTTT. The encoded protein is CASSVRGTRNNSPLHF.

This clone was counted only a few times. The chain joins TRBV29-1 to TRBJ1-1; the D is unclear. Germline values: CDR1 SQVTM, CDR2 ANQGSEA. Trimming left V 3 bases short and J 1 base short, with 21 bases between. The CDR3 contains 17 residues. The CDR3 coding sequence is TGCAGCGTTGATCCTCTCCAGACCCTTCTTGGGAACACTGAAGCTTTCTTT. This codes for CSVDPLQTLLGNTEAFF.

This clone was observed once. The chain combines TRBV5-1 with TRBJ2-7; D could derive from TRBD1 or TRBD2 (5 bases each). Trimming shortened V by 2 bases and J by 8 bases, and 17 bases separated the two germline ends. CDR1 SGHRS and CDR2 YFSETQ come from the germline V gene. This CDR3 spans 14 amino acids. This chain's CDR3 is CASSLDPGPGKQYF. In DNA, the CDR3 is TGCGCCAGCAGCTTAGACCCGGGGCCGGGGAAGCAGTACTTC.

J is TRBJ2-6 and V is TRBV5-6; D unresolved. The CDR3 is 16 amino acids. The V and J ends lost 0 bases and 1 base respectively, with 8 bases between them. CDR1 and CDR2 from the germline V gene are SGHDT and YYEEEE. Here the CDR3 DNA reads TGTGCCAGCAGCTTGGCCGAACCATCTGGGGCCAACGTCCTGACTTTC. Its translation is CASSLAEPSGANVLTF.

This chain joins TRBV5-1 and TRBJ2-1; 9 nucleotides match TRBD1. V lost 4 bases and J lost 7; bases outside the gene matches: 6. CDR3 length: 14 residues. Germline V gene sequence: CDR1 SGHRS, CDR2 YFSETQ. DNA for the CDR3: TGCGCCAGCAGCCCCGGGGACAGGGAAAATGAGCAGTTCTTC. This gives the protein CASSPGDRENEQFF. The entire variable domain, with the rest obtained from reference TRBV5-1 and TRBJ2-1, is as follows: KAGVTQTPRYLIKTRGQQVTLSCSPISGHRSVSWYQQTPGQGLQFLFEYFSETQRNKGNFPGRFSGRQFSNSRSEMNVSTLELGDSALYLCASSPGDRENEQFFGPGTRLTVL.

The chain uses TRBV5-1 and TRBJ2-7, with 8 nucleotides matching TRBD2. The CDR3 runs to 15 residues. Germline CDR1 SGHRS, CDR2 YFSETQ. With V trimmed by 0 bases and J by 5 bases, 7 bases remained unmatched. The CDR3 DNA reads TGCGCCAGCAGCTTGGGTTTAGCGGGGAGGGACGAGCAGTACTTC. Translation gives CASSLGLAGRDEQYF.

This clone qualifies as medium-sized. The chain couples TRBV7-2 to TRBJ2-6; the D gene could be TRBD1 or TRBD2 (5 bases each). In germline, CDR1 is SGHTA, CDR2 FQGNSA. With 3 bases removed from V and 4 bases from J, the gap between germline ends came to 10 bases. This CDR3 is built from 15 residues. The CDR3 region is CASSLGEAGANVLTF. Written as DNA, the CDR3 is TGTGCCAGCAGCTTGGGGGAAGCAGGGGCCAACGTCCTGACTTTC.

DNA of the CDR3: TGTGCCAGCAGTCATTCTTTCGGTCGGAGCGAGACCCAGTACTTC. It codes for CASSHSFGRSETQYF. The gene calls are TRBV25-1 and TRBJ2-5; unclear D gene. The CDR3 has 15 residues. Germline V lookup: CDR1 MGHDK, CDR2 SYGVNS. Deletions cut 5 bases from V and 5 bases from J, with 18 bases between.

This clone is medium-sized in the sample. CDR3 residues: CAISVSGNTGELFF. The CDR3 nucleotides read TGTGCCATCAGTGTTTCCGGGAACACCGGGGAGCTGTTTTTT. The chain has TRBV10-3 and TRBJ2-2; D unclear. V lost 4 bases, J lost 1 base, and 7 bases lay in between. Germline assignment: CDR1 ENHRY and CDR2 SYGVKD. There are 14 residues in the CDR3.

This clone came up a few times. The chain couples TRBV7-9 to TRBJ2-1, with no clear D. CDR3 length: 11 residues. CDR1 is SEHNR and CDR2 is FQNEAQ in the germline V gene (reference sequence). V gave up 5 bases and J gave up 8 bases, with 7 bases separating them. The CDR3 DNA follows: TGTGCCAGCAGCGTCACCCATGAGCAGTTCTTC. It specifies CASSVTHEQFF.

The V gene is TRBV7-9, the J gene TRBJ1-2; D may be TRBD1 (6 bases). The germline gives CDR1 SEHNR, CDR2 FQNEAQ (reference sequence). The germline V and J ends were trimmed by 3 bases and 6 bases, with 17 bases remaining between them. The CDR3 totals 15 residues. CDR3 residues: CASSFSSLAGDGYTF. The CDR3 DNA sequence: TGTGCCAGCAGCTTCAGCTCGTTGGCAGGGGATGGCTACACCTTC.

This clone was counted at least ten times. The chain links TRBV7-8 to TRBJ1-6, with D uncertain. The V end was cut by 1 base, the J end by 12 bases, with 10 bases between. Germline V gene lookup returns CDR1 SGHVS and CDR2 FQNEAQ. This CDR3 has 13 amino acids. Written as DNA, the CDR3 is TGTGCCAGCAGCTTAGAACAGCCTTTACCCCTCCACTTT. Translated, it gives CASSLEQPLPLHF.

The chain carries TRBV19 and TRBJ1-1; possible D gene TRBD1, 6 bases. Germline V gene sequence: CDR1 LNHDA, CDR2 SQIVND (reference sequence). This CDR3 comprises 15 residues. Trimming shortened V by 9 bases and J by 0 bases, and 17 bases separated the two germline ends. The CDR3 is CARTTGTNMNTEAFF. In DNA form, the CDR3 reads TGTGCCAGAACAACAGGGACTAACATGAACACTGAAGCTTTCTTT.

V and J are TRBV2 and TRBJ1-6; 10 bases agree with TRBD1. J was trimmed by 17 bases and V by 6 bases; bases with no gene match: 13. CDR1 is SNHLY and CDR2 is FYNNEI in the germline V gene. The CDR3 contains 14 residues. The CDR3 region has the DNA TGTGCCAGCAGGGCCGGGACAGGGGATACCCCCGTCCACTTT. Translated, it gives CASRAGTGDTPVHF.

The chain combines TRBV29-1 with TRBJ2-7; 8 bases match TRBD1. The CDR3 is made up of 13 amino acids. Germline assignment: CDR1 SQVTM and CDR2 ANQGSEA. Trimming at V came to 6 bases and at J to 0 bases, leaving 4 bases not matched to a gene. As DNA, the CDR3 is TGCAGCGTGGACACAGGGGGCTCCTACGAGCAGTACTTC. Its protein product is CSVDTGGSYEQYF.